The next 6 T cell receptor beta chains were all read from a single sample in a study of T cells in Graves' hyperthyroidism and ophthalmopathy. TCR beta CDR3 sequences were amplified from RNA transcripts. In the first-round RT-PCR of the TCR CDR3, the HTBI primer set was used. Using its own MiXCR run on the multiplex PCR reads, TCRdb lists one record per CDR3 protein. Of about 400,000 distinct CDR3 sequences listed, over 12% are singletons. Sequencing was done on a sample of blood. The origin of the receptors is a man in his forties or fifties with Graves' ophthalmopathy.

This clonotype was picked up many times. This sequence joins TRBV20-1 and TRBJ2-7; TRBD2 agrees at 10 bases. CDR1 is DFQATT, CDR2 SNEGSKA, per germline (reference sequence). V was pared by 5 bases and J by 7 bases, with 11 bases of the junction left unmatched. There are 14 residues in the CDR3. CDR3 loop: CSADLAGGAREQYF. The CDR3 DNA follows: TGCAGTGCTGACTTAGCGGGAGGCGCTCGGGAGCAGTACTTC.

In its sample, this clonotype was seen a few times. The gene calls are TRBV14 and TRBJ2-4; possibly TRBD1 for D (5 bases). The ends were cut back, 11 bases at V and 8 bases at J, with 22 bases in the middle. Germline CDR1 and CDR2: SGHDN and FVKESK. CDR3 length: 14 amino acids. This chain's CDR3 is CASGCRLIQDIQYF. As DNA, the CDR3 is TGTGCCTCAGGGTGCAGGCTAATCCAAGACATTCAGTACTTC. Looking up the rest from reference TRBV14 and TRBJ2-4 gives the full variable domain: EAGVTQFPSHSVIEKGQTVTLRCDPISGHDNLYWYRRVMGKEIKFLLHFVKESKQDESGMPNNRFLAERTGGTYSTLKVQPAELEDSGVYFCASGCRLIQDIQYFGAGTRLSVL.

This clonotype has at least ten counts. The chain carries TRBV19 and TRBJ2-2, with TRBD2 as a possible D gene (6 bases). The CDR3 is made up of 14 amino acids. Looked up from germline, CDR1 is LNHDA and CDR2 is SQIVND (reference sequence). The V gene lost 9 bases and the J gene lost 1 base, with 12 bases spanning the gap. CDR3 in DNA: TGTGCCAGAGAGGTAGCGGTGAACACCGGGGAGCTGTTTTTT. Translation: CAREVAVNTGELFF.

This clonotype appeared many times. V is TRBV3-1 and J is TRBJ2-1; 7 bases agree with TRBD2. In germline, CDR1 is LGHDT, CDR2 YNNKEL (reference sequence). The CDR3 spans 12 residues. V gave up 3 bases and J gave up 12 bases; unmatched junction bases: 5. CDR3 bases: TGTGCCAGCAGCCAGTCGGGAGGCCCGCAGTTCTTC. It is translated as CASSQSGGPQFF.

This clonotype occurred many times. The V and J genes are TRBV18 and TRBJ1-5, with 10 bases lining up with TRBD1. The CDR3 loop spans 16 amino acids. The germline CDR1 and CDR2 sequences are KGHSH and LQKENI. V lost 5 bases to trimming and J lost 2 bases; unmatched junction nucleotides: 6. CDR3 nucleotides: TGTGCCAGCTCAGCGACAGGGGGCGCGGGCAATCAGCCCCAGCATTTT. The encoded protein is CASSATGGAGNQPQHF.

The V gene is TRBV5-4, the J gene TRBJ2-1, with 10 bases that match TRBD2. CDR3 length: 16 residues. Germline V gives CDR1 SGHNT, CDR2 YYREEE (reference sequence). Losses at the gene ends were 6 bases for V and 4 bases for J; bases not matched to a gene: 10. CDR3 nucleotide sequence: TGTGCCAGCACCATCCCCAGGACTAGCGGTTACAATGAGCAGTTCTTC. It codes for CASTIPRTSGYNEQFF. Complete variable domain (other parts from reference TRBV5-4 and TRBJ2-1): ETGVTQSPTHLIKTRGQQVTLRCSSQSGHNTVSWYQQALGQGPQFIFQYYREEENGRGNFPPRFSGLQFPNYSSELNVNALELDDSALYLCASTIPRTSGYNEQFFGPGTRLTVL.